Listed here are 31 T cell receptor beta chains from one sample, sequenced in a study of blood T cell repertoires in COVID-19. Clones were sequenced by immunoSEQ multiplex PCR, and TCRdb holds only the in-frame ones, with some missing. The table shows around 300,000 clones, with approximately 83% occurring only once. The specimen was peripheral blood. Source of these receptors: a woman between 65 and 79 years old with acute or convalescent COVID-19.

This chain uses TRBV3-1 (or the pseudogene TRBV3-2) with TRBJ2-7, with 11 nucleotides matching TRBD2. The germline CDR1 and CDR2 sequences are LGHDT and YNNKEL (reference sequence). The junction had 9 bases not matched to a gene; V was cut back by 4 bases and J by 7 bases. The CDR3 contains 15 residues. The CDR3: CASSPATSGVGEQYF. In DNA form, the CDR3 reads TGTGCCAGCAGCCCCGCGACTAGCGGGGTGGGGGAGCAGTACTTC.

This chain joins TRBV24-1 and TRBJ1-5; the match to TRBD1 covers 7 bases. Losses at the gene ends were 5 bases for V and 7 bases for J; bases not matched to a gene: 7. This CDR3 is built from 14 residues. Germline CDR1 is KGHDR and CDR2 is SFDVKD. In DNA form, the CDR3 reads TGTGCCACCAGTGCCATGACAGGGAACCAGCCCCAGCATTTT. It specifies CATSAMTGNQPQHF.

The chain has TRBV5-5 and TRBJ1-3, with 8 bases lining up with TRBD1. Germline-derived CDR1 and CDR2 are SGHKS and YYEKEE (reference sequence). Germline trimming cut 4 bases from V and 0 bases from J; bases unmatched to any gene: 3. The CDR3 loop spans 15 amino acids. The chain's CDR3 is CASSAGQGSGNTIYF. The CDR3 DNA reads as TGTGCCAGCAGCGCCGGACAGGGCTCTGGAAACACCATATATTTT.

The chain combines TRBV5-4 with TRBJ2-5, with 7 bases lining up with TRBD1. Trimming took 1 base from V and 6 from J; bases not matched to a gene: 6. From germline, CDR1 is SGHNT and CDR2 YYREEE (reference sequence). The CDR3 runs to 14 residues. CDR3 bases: TGTGCCAGCAGCTTGCCACACAGGGGACAGACCCAGTACTTC. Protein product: CASSLPHRGQTQYF. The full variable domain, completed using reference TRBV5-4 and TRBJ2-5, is ETGVTQSPTHLIKTRGQQVTLRCSSQSGHNTVSWYQQALGQGPQFIFQYYREEENGRGNFPPRFSGLQFPNYSSELNVNALELDDSALYLCASSLPHRGQTQYFGPGTRLLVL.

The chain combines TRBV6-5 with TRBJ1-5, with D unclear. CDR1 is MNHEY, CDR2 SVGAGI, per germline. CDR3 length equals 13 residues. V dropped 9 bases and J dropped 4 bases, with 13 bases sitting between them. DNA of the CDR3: TGTGCCAGTATGGCAGGACTTAATCAGCCCCAGCATTTT. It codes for CASMAGLNQPQHF.

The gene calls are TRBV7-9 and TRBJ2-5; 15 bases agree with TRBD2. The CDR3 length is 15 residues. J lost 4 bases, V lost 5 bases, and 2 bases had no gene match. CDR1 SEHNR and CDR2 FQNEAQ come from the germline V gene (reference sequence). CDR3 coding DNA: TGTGCCAGCAGCCAGGGACTAGCGGGGGGAGAGACCCAGTACTTC. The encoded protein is CASSQGLAGGETQYF.

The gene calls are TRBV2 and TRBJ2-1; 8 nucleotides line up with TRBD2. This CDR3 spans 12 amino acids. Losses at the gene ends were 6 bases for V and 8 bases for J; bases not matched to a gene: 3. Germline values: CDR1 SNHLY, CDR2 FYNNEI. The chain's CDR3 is CASSGLAYEQFF. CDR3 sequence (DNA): TGTGCCAGCAGCGGACTAGCCTATGAGCAGTTCTTC.

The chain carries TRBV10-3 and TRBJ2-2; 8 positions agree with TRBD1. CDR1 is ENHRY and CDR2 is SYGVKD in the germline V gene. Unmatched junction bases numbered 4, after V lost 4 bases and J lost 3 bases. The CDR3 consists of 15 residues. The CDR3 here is CAISVGDRYTGELFF. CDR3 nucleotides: TGTGCCATCAGTGTTGGGGACAGGTACACCGGGGAGCTGTTTTTT.

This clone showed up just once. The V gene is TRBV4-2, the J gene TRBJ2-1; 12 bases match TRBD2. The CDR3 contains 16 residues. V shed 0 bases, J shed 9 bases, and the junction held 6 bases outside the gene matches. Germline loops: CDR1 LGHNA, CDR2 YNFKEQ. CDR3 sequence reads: CASSQDGTSGGIEQFF. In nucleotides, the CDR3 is TGTGCCAGCAGCCAAGATGGAACTAGCGGGGGGATTGAGCAGTTCTTC.

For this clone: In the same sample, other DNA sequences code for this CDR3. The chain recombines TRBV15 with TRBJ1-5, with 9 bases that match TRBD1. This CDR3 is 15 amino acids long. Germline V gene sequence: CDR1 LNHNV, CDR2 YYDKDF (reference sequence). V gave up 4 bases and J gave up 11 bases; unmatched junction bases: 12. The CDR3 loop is CATSTRGTGSRAQHF. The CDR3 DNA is TGTGCCACCAGCACCCGGGGGACAGGGAGTCGAGCCCAGCATTTT. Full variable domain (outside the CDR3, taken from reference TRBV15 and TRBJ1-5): DAMVIQNPRYQVTQFGKPVTLSCSQTLNHNVMYWYQQKSSQAPKLLFHYYDKDFNNEADTPDNFQSRRPNTSFCFLDIRSPGLGDTAMYLCATSTRGTGSRAQHFGDGTRLSIL.

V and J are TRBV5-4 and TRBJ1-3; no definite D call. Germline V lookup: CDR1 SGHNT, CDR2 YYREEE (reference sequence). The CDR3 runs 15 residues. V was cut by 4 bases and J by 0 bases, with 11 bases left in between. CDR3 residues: CASSPDGSSGNTIYF. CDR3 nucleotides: TGTGCCAGCAGCCCGGACGGGAGCTCTGGAAACACCATATATTTT.

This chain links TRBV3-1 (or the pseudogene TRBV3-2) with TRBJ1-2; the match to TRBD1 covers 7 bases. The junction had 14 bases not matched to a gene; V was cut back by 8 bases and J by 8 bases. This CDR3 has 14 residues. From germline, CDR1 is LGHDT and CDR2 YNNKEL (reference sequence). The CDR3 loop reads CASAGQGGGEGYTF. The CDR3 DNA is TGTGCCAGCGCGGGGCAGGGGGGAGGCGAAGGCTACACCTTC.

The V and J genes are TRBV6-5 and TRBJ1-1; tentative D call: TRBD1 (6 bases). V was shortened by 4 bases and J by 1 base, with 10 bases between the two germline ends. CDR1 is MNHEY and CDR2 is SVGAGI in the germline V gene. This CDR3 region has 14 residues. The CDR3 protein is CASSSQTGNTEAFF. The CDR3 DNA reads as TGTGCCAGCAGTTCTCAGACAGGGAACACTGAAGCTTTCTTT.

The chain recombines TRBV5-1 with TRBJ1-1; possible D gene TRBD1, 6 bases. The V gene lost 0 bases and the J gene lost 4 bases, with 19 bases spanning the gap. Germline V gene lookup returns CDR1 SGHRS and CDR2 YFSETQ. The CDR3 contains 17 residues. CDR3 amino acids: CASSLAWDTKLGTEAFF. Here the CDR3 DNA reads TGCGCCAGCAGCTTGGCCTGGGACACTAAGCTTGGCACTGAAGCTTTCTTT.

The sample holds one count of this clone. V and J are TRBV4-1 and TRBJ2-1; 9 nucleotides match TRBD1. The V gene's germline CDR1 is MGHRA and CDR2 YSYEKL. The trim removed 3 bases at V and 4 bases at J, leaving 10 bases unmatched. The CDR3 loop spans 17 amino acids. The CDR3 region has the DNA TGCGCCAGCAGCCATTACCTAAGGGACAGGGAGTACAATGAGCAGTTCTTC. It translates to CASSHYLRDREYNEQFF.

CDR3 nucleotide sequence: TGCGCCAGCAGCCAGACTAGCGGGGCCCTAGATACGCAGTATTTT. Translation: CASSQTSGALDTQYF. The chain recombines TRBV4-1 with TRBJ2-3; 11 nucleotides line up with TRBD2. This CDR3 has 15 amino acids. Per the germline V gene, CDR1 is MGHRA and CDR2 is YSYEKL. Unmatched junction bases numbered 4, after V lost 3 bases and J lost 5 bases.

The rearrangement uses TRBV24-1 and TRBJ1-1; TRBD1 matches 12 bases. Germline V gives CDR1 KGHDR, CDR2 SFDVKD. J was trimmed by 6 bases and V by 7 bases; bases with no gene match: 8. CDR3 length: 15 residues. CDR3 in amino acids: CATSPGTGGAAEAFF. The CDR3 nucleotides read TGTGCCACCAGCCCCGGGACAGGGGGCGCGGCTGAAGCTTTCTTT.

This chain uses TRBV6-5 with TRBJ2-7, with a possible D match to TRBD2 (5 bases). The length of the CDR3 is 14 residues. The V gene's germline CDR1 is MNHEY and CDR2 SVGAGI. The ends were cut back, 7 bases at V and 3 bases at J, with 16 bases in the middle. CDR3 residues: CASKLSGSSYEQYF. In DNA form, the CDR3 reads TGTGCCAGCAAGCTCAGCGGCAGCAGCTACGAGCAGTACTTC.

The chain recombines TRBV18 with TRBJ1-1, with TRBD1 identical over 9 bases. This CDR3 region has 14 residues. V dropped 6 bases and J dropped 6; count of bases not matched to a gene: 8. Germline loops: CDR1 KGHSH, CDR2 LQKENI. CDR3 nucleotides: TGTGCCAGCTCGGCCGGGACAGGGTTATCTGAAGCTTTCTTT. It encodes CASSAGTGLSEAFF.

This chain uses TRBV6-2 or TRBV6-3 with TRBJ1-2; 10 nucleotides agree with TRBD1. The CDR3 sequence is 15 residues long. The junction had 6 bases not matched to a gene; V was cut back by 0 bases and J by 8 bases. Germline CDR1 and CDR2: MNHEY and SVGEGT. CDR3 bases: TGTGCCAGCAGTTACTCGACAGGGGGCCGGCGCGGCTACACCTTC. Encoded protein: CASSYSTGGRRGYTF.

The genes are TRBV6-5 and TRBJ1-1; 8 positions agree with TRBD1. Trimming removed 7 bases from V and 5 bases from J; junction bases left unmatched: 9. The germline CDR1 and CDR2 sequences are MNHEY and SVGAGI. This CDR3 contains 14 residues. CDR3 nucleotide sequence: TGTGCCAGCATAACTCCAGGGGGCTCGACTGAAGCTTTCTTT. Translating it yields CASITPGGSTEAFF.

Written as DNA, the CDR3 is TGTGCCAGCAGCTTGAACAGGGGTTCCTACGAGCAGTACTTC. This gives the protein CASSLNRGSYEQYF. The gene calls are TRBV7-2 and TRBJ2-7; 7 positions agree with TRBD1. The CDR3 length is 14 residues. Germline trimming cut 3 bases from V and 1 base from J; bases unmatched to any gene: 3. Germline-derived CDR1 and CDR2 are SGHTA and FQGNSA.

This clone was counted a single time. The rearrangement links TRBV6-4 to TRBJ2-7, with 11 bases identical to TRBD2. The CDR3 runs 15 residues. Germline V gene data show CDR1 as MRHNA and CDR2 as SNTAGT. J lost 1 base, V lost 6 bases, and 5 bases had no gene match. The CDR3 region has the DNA TGTGCCAGCAGCGAACTAGCGGGGGTATCCTACGAGCAGTACTTC. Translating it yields CASSELAGVSYEQYF.

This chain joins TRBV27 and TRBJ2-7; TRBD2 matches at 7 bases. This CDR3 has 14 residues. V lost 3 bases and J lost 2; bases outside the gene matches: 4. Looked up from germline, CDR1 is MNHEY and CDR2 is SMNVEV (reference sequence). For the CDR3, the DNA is TGTGCCAGCAGTTTCCGAGCGGGGCCCTACGAGCAGTACTTC. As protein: CASSFRAGPYEQYF.

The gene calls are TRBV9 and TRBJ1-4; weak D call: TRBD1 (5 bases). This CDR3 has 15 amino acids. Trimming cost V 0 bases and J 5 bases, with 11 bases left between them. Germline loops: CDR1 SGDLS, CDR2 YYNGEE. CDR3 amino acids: CASSVAHRTNEKLFF. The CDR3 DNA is TGTGCCAGCAGCGTAGCGCACAGGACGAATGAAAAACTGTTTTTT.

The DNA for the CDR3 is TGTGCCAGCAGCCCCACAGGGGAGAATGACTACACCTTC. Translation gives CASSPTGENDYTF. This chain uses TRBV5-4 with TRBJ1-2; 7 nucleotides match TRBD1. The CDR3 consists of 13 residues. Losses at the gene ends were 4 bases for V and 10 bases for J; bases not matched to a gene: 10. Germline values: CDR1 SGHNT, CDR2 YYREEE (reference sequence).

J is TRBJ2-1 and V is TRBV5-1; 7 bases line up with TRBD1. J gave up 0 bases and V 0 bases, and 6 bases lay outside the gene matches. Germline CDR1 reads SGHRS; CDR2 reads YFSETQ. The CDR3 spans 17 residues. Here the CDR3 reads CASSLATTGNSYNEQFF. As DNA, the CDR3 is TGCGCCAGCAGCTTGGCCACGACAGGGAACTCCTACAATGAGCAGTTCTTC.

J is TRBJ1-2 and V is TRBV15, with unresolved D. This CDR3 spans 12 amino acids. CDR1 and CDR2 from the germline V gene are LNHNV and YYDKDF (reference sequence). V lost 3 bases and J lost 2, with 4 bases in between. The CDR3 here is CATSRANYGYTF. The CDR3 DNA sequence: TGTGCCACCAGCAGGGCAAACTATGGCTACACCTTC.

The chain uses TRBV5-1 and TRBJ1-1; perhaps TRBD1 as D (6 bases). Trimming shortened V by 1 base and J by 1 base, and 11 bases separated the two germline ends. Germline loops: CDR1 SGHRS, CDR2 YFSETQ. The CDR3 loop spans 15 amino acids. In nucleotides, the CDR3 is TGCGCCAGCAGCTTGATTCGGGGGGCGAACACTGAAGCTTTCTTT. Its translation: CASSLIRGANTEAFF.

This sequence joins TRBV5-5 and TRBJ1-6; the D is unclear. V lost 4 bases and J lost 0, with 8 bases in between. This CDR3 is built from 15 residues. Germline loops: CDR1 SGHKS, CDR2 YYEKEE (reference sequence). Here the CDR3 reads CASSQQSSYNSPLHF. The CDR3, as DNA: TGTGCCAGCAGCCAACAGAGCTCCTATAATTCACCCCTCCACTTT.

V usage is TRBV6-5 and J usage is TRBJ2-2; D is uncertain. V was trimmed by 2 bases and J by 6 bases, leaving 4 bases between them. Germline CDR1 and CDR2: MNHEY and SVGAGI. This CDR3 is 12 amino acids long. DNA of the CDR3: TGTGCCAGCAGTTACGCGGCCGGGGAGCTGTTTTTT. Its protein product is CASSYAAGELFF.